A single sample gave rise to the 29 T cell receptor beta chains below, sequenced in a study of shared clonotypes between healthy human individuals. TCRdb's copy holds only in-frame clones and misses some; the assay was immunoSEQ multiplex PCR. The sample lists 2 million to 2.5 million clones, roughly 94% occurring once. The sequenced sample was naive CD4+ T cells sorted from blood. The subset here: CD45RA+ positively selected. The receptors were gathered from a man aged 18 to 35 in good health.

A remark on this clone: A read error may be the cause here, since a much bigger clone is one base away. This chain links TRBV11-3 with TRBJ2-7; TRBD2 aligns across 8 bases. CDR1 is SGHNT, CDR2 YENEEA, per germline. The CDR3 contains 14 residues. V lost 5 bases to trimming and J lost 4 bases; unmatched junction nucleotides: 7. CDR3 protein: CASSQPGLGYEQYF. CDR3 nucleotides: TGTGCCAGCAGCCAGCCGGGACTAGGATACGAGCAGTACTTC.

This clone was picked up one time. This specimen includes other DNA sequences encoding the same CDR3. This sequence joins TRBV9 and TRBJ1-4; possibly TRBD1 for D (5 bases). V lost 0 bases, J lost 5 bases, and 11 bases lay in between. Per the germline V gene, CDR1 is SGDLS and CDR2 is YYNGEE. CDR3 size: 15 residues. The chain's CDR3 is CASSVVGGPNEKLFF. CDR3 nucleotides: TGTGCCAGCAGCGTAGTGGGGGGTCCCAATGAAAAACTGTTTTTT.

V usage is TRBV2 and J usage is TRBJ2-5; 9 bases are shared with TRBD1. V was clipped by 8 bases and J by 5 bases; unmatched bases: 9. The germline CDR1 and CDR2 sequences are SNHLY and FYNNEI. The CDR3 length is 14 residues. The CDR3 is CASVGQGKSETQYF. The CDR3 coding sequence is TGTGCCAGCGTTGGACAGGGGAAGTCGGAGACCCAGTACTTC.

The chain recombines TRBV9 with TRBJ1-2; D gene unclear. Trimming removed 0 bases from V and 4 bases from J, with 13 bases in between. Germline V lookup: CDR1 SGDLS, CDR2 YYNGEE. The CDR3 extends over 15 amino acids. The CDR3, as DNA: TGTGCCAGCAGCGTAGAGGGAGTAGGTGGCTATGGCTACACCTTC. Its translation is CASSVEGVGGYGYTF.

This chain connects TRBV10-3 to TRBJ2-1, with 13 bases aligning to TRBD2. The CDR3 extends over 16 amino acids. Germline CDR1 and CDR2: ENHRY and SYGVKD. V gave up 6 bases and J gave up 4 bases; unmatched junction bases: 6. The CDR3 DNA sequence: TGTGCCATCAGCGGGACTAGCGGGGCAGGGTACAATGAGCAGTTCTTC. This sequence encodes CAISGTSGAGYNEQFF.

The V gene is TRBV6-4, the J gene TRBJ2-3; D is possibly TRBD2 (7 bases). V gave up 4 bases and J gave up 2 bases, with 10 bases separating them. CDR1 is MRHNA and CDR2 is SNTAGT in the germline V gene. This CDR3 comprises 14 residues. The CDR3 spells CASSGGGLTDTQYF. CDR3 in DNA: TGTGCCAGCAGTGGCGGGGGCCTCACAGATACGCAGTATTTT.

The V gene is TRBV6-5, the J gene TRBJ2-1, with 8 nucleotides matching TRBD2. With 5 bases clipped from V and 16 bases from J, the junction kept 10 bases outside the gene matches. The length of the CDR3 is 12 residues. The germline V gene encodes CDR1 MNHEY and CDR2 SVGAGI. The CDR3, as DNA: TGTGCCAGCAGTGGGAAAAGCGGGAGAGTCTTCTTC. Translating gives CASSGKSGRVFF.

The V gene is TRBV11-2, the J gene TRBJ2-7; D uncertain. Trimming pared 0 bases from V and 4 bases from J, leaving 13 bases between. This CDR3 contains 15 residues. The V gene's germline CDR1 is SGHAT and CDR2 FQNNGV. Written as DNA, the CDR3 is TGTGCCAGCAGCTTAGATCCCGGAACTGGGTACGAGCAGTACTTC. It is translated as CASSLDPGTGYEQYF.

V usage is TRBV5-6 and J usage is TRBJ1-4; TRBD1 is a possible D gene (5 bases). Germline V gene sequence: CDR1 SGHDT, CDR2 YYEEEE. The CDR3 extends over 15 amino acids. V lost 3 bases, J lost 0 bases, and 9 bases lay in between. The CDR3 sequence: CASSSPGPTNEKLFF. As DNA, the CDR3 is TGTGCCAGCAGCTCTCCGGGACCAACTAATGAAAAACTGTTTTTT.

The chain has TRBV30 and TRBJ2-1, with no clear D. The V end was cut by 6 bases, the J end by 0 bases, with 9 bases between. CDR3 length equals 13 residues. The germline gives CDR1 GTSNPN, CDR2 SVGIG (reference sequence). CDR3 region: CACGKSSYNEQFF. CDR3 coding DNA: TGTGCCTGTGGTAAGAGCTCCTACAATGAGCAGTTCTTC.

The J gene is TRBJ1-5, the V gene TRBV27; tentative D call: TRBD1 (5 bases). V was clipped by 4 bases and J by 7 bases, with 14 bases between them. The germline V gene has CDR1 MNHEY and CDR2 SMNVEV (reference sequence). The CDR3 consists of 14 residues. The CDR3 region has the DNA TGTGCCAGCAGTTCGGGGGGACTTGAACAGCCCCAGCATTTT. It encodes CASSSGGLEQPQHF.

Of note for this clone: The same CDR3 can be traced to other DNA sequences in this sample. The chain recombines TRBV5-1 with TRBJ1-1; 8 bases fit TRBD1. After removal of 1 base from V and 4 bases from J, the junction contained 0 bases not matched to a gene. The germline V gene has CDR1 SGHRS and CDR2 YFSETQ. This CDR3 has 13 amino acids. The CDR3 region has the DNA TGCGCCAGCAGCTTGCAGGGGGCCACTGAAGCTTTCTTT. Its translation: CASSLQGATEAFF.

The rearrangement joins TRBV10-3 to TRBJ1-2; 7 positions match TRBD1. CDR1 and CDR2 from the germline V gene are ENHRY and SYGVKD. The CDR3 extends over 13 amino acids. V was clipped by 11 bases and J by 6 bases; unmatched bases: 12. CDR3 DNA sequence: TGTGCCGCCACGACAGGGACGGGCCATGGCTACACCTTC. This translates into CAATTGTGHGYTF.

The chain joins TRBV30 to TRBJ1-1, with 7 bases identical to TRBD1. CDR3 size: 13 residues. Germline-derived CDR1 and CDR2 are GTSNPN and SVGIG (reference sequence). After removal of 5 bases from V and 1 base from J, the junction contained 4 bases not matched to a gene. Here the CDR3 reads CAWDRTGNTEAFF. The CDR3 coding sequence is TGTGCCTGGGATCGGACAGGGAACACTGAAGCTTTCTTT.

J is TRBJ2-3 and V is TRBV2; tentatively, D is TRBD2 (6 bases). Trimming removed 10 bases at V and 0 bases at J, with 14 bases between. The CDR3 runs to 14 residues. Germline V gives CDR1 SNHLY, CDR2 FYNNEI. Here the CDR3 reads CATKQEGSTDTQYF. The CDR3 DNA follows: TGTGCCACTAAACAGGAGGGTAGCACAGATACGCAGTATTTT.

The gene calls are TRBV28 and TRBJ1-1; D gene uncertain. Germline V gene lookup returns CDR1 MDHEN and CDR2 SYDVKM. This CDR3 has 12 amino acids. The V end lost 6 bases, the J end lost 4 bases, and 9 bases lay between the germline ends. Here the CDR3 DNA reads TGTGCCAGCAGCGGAGGCTTCACTGAAGCTTTCTTT. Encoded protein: CASSGGFTEAFF.

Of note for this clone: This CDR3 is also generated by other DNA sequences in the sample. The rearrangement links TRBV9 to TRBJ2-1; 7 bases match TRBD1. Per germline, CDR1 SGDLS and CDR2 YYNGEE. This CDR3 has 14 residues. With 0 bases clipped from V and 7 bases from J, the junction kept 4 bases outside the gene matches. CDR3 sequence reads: CASSVGGTANEQFF. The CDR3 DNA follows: TGTGCCAGCAGCGTAGGTGGGACAGCGAATGAGCAGTTCTTC.

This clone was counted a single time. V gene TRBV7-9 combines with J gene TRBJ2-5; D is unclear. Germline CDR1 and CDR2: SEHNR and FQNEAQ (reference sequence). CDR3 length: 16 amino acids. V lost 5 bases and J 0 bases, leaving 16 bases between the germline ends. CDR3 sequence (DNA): TGTGCCAGCAGCCCCGGAAGGCAGACGTACCAAGAGACCCAGTACTTC. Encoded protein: CASSPGRQTYQETQYF.

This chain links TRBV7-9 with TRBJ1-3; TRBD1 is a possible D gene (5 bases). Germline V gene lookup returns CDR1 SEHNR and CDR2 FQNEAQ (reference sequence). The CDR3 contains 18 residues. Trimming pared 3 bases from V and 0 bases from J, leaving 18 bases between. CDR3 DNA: TGTGCCAGCAGCTTTCGGTCTTCTGGGGGGAGCTCTGGAAACACCATATATTTT. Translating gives CASSFRSSGGSSGNTIYF.

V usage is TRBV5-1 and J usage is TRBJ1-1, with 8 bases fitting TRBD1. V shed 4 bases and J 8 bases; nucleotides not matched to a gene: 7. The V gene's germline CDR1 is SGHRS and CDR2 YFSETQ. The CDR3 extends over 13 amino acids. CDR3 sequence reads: CASSRGQGGEAFF. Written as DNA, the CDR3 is TGCGCCAGCAGCCGAGGACAGGGTGGCGAAGCTTTCTTT.

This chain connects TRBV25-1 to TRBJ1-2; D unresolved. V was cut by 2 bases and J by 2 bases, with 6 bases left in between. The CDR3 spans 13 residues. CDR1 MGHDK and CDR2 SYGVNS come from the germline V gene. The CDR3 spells CASSEQPNYGYTF. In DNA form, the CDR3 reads TGTGCCAGCAGTGAACAACCCAACTATGGCTACACCTTC.

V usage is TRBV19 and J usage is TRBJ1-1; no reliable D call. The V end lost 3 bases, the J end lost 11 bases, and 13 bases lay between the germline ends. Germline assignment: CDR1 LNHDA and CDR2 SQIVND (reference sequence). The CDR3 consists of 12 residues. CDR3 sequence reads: CASSMRDSGAFF. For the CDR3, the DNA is TGTGCCAGTAGTATGCGGGATTCGGGGGCTTTCTTT.

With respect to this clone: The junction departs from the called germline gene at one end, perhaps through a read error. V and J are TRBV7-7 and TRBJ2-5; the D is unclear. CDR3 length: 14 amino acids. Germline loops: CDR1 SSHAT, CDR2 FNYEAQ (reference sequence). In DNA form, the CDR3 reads TGTGCTAGCAGCCTAAGATTCGGGCAAGAGACCCAGTACTTC. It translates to CASSLRFGQETQYF.

CDR3 loop: CASRSGTGNTEAFF. The CDR3 DNA follows: TGTGCCAGCAGGAGTGGGACAGGGAACACTGAAGCTTTCTTT. The chain links TRBV6-5 to TRBJ1-1, with TRBD1 matching over 8 bases. The CDR3 is 14 residues long. From germline, CDR1 is MNHEY and CDR2 SVGAGI. Trimming took 6 bases from V and 1 from J; bases not matched to a gene: 4.

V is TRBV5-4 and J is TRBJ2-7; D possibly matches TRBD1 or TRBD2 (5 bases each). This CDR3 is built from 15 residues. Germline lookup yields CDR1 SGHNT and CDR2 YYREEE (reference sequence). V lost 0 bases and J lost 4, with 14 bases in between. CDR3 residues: CASSLVADGAYEQYF. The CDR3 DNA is TGTGCCAGCAGCTTGGTGGCAGACGGGGCGTACGAGCAGTACTTC. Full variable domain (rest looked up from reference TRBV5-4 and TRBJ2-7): ETGVTQSPTHLIKTRGQQVTLRCSSQSGHNTVSWYQQALGQGPQFIFQYYREEENGRGNFPPRFSGLQFPNYSSELNVNALELDDSALYLCASSLVADGAYEQYFGPGTRLTVT.

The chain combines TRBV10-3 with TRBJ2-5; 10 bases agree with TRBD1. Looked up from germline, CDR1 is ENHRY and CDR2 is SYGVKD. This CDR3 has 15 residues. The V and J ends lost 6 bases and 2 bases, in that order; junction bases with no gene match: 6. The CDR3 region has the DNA TGTGCCATCAGCCCGGGACAGGGGATACAAGAGACCCAGTACTTC. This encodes CAISPGQGIQETQYF.

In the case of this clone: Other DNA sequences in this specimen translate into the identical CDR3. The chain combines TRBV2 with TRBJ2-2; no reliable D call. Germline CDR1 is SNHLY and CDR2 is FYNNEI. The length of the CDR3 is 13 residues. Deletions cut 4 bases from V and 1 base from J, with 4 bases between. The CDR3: CASSVGNTGELFF. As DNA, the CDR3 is TGTGCCAGCAGTGTGGGGAACACCGGGGAGCTGTTTTTT. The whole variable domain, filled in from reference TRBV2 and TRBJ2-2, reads EPEVTQTPSHQVTQMGQEVILRCVPISNHLYFYWYRQILGQKVEFLVSFYNNEISEKSEIFDDQFSVERPDGSNFTLKIRSTKLEDSAMYFCASSVGNTGELFFGEGSRLTVL.

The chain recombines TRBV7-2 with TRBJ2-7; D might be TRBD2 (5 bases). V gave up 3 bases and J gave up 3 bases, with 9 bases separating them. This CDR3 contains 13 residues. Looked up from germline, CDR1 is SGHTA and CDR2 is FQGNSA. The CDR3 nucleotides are TGTGCCAGCAGCTTTACTAGTCTCTACGAGCAGTACTTC. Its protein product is CASSFTSLYEQYF.

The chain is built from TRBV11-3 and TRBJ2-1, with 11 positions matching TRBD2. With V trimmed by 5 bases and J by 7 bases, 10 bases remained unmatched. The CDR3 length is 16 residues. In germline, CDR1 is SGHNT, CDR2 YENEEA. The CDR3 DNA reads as TGTGCCAGCAGCCCCCGACTAGCGGGGTCGGGGAATGAGCAGTTCTTC. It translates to CASSPRLAGSGNEQFF. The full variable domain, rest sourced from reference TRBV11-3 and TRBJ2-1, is EAGVVQSPRYKIIEKKQPVAFWCNPISGHNTLYWYLQNLGQGPELLIRYENEEAVDDSQLPKDRFSAERLKGVDSTLKIQPAELGDSAVYLCASSPRLAGSGNEQFFGPGTRLTVL.